This TCR beta chain comes out of a study of CD8 T cells in ankylosing spondylitis. MiXCR was run by TCRdb on the 5' RACE reads, yielding one entry per CDR3 protein. The table includes under 150,000 distinct CDR3 sequences, about 8% detected once. For this clonotype: No antigen is known for it.

Points from the study as a whole: Characteristic, it appeared, of ankylosing spondylitis blood was a TCR beta motif of about eight highly homologous variants. Disease-linked clones reportedly concentrated significantly in matched ankylosing spondylitis synovial fluid. The authors found the disease-linked clones to be CD8+ and relatively rare in peripheral blood.

Trimming removed 0 bases from V and 2 bases from J, with 10 bases in between. This CDR3 contains 15 residues. Germline lookup yields CDR1 PRHDT and CDR2 FYEKMQ (reference sequence). The rearrangement uses TRBV13 and TRBJ2-5; the D is unclear. Sequencing used synovial fluid, either unsorted or a sorted T cell fraction (not recorded which). The TCR comes from a male donor with ankylosing spondylitis. The CDR3 loop is CASSLGLRVQETQYF. The DNA of the CDR3 is TGTGCCAGCAGCTTAGGTCTCCGGGTTCAAGAGACCCAGTACTTC.